The 24 T cell receptor beta chains in this list originate from one sample, sequenced in a study of radiotherapy plus CTLA-4 blockade in lung cancer. The data were produced by immunoSEQ multiplex PCR, yet TCRdb's version contains in-frame clones alone and is incomplete. The sample contains roughly 30,000 clones, about 77% of which appear only once. Source: peripheral blood, taken from a patient treated with radiotherapy plus ipilimumab. Source of these receptors: a human donor with non-small cell lung cancer that progressed on radiotherapy plus ipilimumab.

This clone is deemed medium-sized (0.01 to 0.1%). The chain combines TRBV21-1 with TRBJ2-5; the D call of TRBD1 is as the table states it, not checked on the DNA. TRBV21-1 is noted as a pseudogene. The CDR3 is 16 residues long. The CDR3 loop reads CASSFNRDRVQETQYF. The CDR3, as DNA: TGTGCCAGCAGCTTTAACCGGGACAGGGTCCAAGAGACCCAGTACTTC.

V usage is TRBV5-4 and J usage is TRBJ2-1; 10 bases align to TRBD1. Germline CDR1 reads SGHNT; CDR2 reads YYREEE (reference sequence). The J segment lost 6 bases and the V segment lost 4 bases, leaving 16 bases of the junction unmatched. The CDR3 contains 18 residues. The CDR3 coding sequence is TGTGCCAGCAGCCCAGCCGGGACAGGGGTTACTTTGGGCAATGAGCAGTTCTTC. This translates into CASSPAGTGVTLGNEQFF.

The V gene is TRBV4-1, the J gene TRBJ2-2; 7 positions match TRBD2. Looked up from germline, CDR1 is MGHRA and CDR2 is YSYEKL. Trimming took 3 bases from V and 7 from J; bases not matched to a gene: 8. This CDR3 contains 15 residues. The CDR3 region is CASSHGGGGGGELFF. CDR3 in DNA: TGCGCCAGCAGCCATGGCGGCGGGGGTGGCGGGGAGCTGTTTTTT.

The CDR3 loop reads CASSYATGSMTEAFF. In DNA, the CDR3 is TGTGCCAGCAGTTACGCGACAGGGTCGATGACTGAAGCTTTCTTT. This chain connects TRBV6-5 to TRBJ1-1; 7 positions agree with TRBD1. The CDR3 is 15 residues long. J gave up 5 bases and V 2 bases, and 8 bases lay outside the gene matches. CDR1 and CDR2 from the germline V gene are MNHEY and SVGAGI.

The chain uses TRBV7-2 and TRBJ2-7; D is unresolved. Germline V gene data show CDR1 as SGHTA and CDR2 as FQGNSA. V lost 1 base, J lost 5 bases, and 9 bases lay in between. The CDR3 runs 13 residues. The CDR3 sequence: CASSLVFLDEQYF. The CDR3 DNA follows: TGTGCCAGCAGCTTAGTATTTCTTGACGAGCAGTACTTC.

CDR3 sequence reads: CASSATQQDYEQYF. Here the CDR3 DNA reads TGTGCCAGCAGTGCCACACAACAGGACTACGAGCAGTACTTC. V and J are TRBV6-5 and TRBJ2-7, with a weak D call TRBD1 (5 bases). Trimming removed 5 bases from V and 3 bases from J, with 14 bases in between. CDR3 length: 14 residues. Per germline, CDR1 MNHEY and CDR2 SVGAGI.

This sequence joins TRBV2 and TRBJ2-7; 8 positions match TRBD1. Trimming removed 6 bases from V and 0 bases from J; junction bases left unmatched: 4. This CDR3 spans 14 amino acids. From germline, CDR1 is SNHLY and CDR2 FYNNEI. The CDR3 loop reads CASRGQDRSYEQYF. The CDR3 DNA reads TGTGCCAGCAGGGGACAGGACCGCTCCTACGAGCAGTACTTC.

This chain connects TRBV18 to TRBJ2-7; the D is unclear. Trimming left V 1 base short and J 3 bases short, with 16 bases between. Germline V gene sequence: CDR1 KGHSH, CDR2 LQKENI. The CDR3 extends over 16 amino acids. CDR3 residues: CASSPLLASRGYEQYF. The DNA of the CDR3 is TGTGCCAGCTCACCACTTCTGGCTAGTCGCGGCTACGAGCAGTACTTC.

In its sample, this clone was seen a few times. The rearrangement links TRBV7-9 to TRBJ2-7; D could derive from TRBD1 or TRBD2 (5 bases each). This CDR3 has 14 amino acids. With 5 bases removed from V and 0 bases from J, the gap between germline ends came to 11 bases. Germline lookup yields CDR1 SEHNR and CDR2 FQNEAQ (reference sequence). The CDR3 region has the DNA TGTGCCAGCAGCCCAGAGGGGAGCTCCTACGAGCAGTACTTC. Translated: CASSPEGSSYEQYF.

V and J are TRBV5-8 and TRBJ1-1; D is unclear. In germline, CDR1 is SGHTS, CDR2 YDEGEE. The CDR3 contains 16 residues. With 4 bases removed from V and 4 bases from J, the gap between germline ends came to 20 bases. CDR3 bases: TGTGCCAGCAGCCCCGTAAGTAAAGTCTCGGGCACTGAAGCTTTCTTT. Translation: CASSPVSKVSGTEAFF.

The chain links TRBV7-8 to TRBJ1-1, with a possible D match to TRBD1 (6 bases). V was clipped by 1 base and J by 4 bases, with 13 bases between them. This CDR3 has 15 residues. In germline, CDR1 is SGHVS, CDR2 FQNEAQ. The CDR3 reads CASSLGAGGGTEAFF. In DNA form, the CDR3 reads TGTGCCAGCAGCTTAGGAGCGGGGGGCGGCACTGAAGCTTTCTTT. Full variable domain (outside the CDR3, taken from reference TRBV7-8 and TRBJ1-1): GAGVSQSPRYKVAKRGQDVALRCDPISGHVSLFWYQQALGQGPEFLTYFQNEAQLDKSGLPSDRFFAERPEGSVSTLKIQRTQQEDSAVYLCASSLGAGGGTEAFFGQGTRLTVV.

The V call is TRBV11-3, the J call TRBJ2-7; 9 nucleotides agree with TRBD1. Germline CDR1 SGHNT, CDR2 YENEEA. V was pared by 5 bases and J by 1 base, with 3 bases of the junction left unmatched. The CDR3 runs to 14 residues. This chain's CDR3 is CASSPGQGSYEQYF. CDR3 nucleotides: TGTGCCAGCAGCCCGGGACAGGGATCCTACGAGCAGTACTTC.

About this clone: The conserved final phenylalanine or tryptophan is absent from the CDR3, which likely points to a read error. V and J are TRBV29-1 and TRBJ2-7; no definite D call. With 4 bases removed from V and 2 bases from J, the gap between germline ends came to 21 bases. The CDR3 runs 16 residues. Per the germline V gene, CDR1 is SQVTM and CDR2 is ANQGSEA. CDR3 bases: TGCAGCGTTGCGGGCACCGTTTCTACCCCCCCCTACGAGCAGTACCTC. This translates into CSVAGTVSTPPYEQYL.

This clone occurred a few times. This chain connects TRBV29-1 to TRBJ2-7; 9 bases align to TRBD1. The V and J ends lost 0 bases and 5 bases, in that order; junction bases with no gene match: 8. The CDR3 totals 15 residues. Germline V gene sequence: CDR1 SQVTM, CDR2 ANQGSEA. CDR3 DNA sequence: TGCAGCGTTGAAGACAACCGGGACAGGGCGAACGAGCAGTACTTC. Residues: CSVEDNRDRANEQYF.

This chain joins TRBV9 and TRBJ2-7, with 9 bases lining up with TRBD2. From germline, CDR1 is SGDLS and CDR2 YYNGEE. V was clipped by 0 bases and J by 4 bases; unmatched bases: 17. CDR3 size: 19 residues. CDR3 loop: CASSVGAGGAGGPVYEQYF. For the CDR3, the DNA is TGTGCCAGCAGCGTAGGGGCGGGGGGGGCGGGAGGGCCCGTATACGAGCAGTACTTC. The entire variable domain, with the rest obtained from reference TRBV9 and TRBJ2-7, is as follows: DSGVTQTPKHLITATGQRVTLRCSPRSGDLSVYWYQQSLDQGLQFLIQYYNGEERAKGNILERFSAQQFPDLHSELNLSSLELGDSALYFCASSVGAGGAGGPVYEQYFGPGTRLTVT.

The chain recombines TRBV11-3 with TRBJ1-6, with 9 bases identical to TRBD1. The CDR3 runs 14 residues. Trimming took 5 bases from V and 8 from J; bases not matched to a gene: 4. CDR1 and CDR2 (germline): SGHNT, YENEEA. CDR3 sequence reads: CASSRQGGDSPLHF. CDR3 bases: TGTGCCAGCAGCAGACAGGGGGGAGATTCACCCCTCCACTTT.

The CDR3 DNA follows: TGTGCCAGCAGTTACATTACTGGACAGGGTGGAGGCTACACCTTC. Encoded protein: CASSYITGQGGGYTF. The chain joins TRBV6-6 to TRBJ1-2; 8 bases are a match to TRBD1. The V and J ends lost 2 bases and 8 bases, in that order; junction bases with no gene match: 10. In germline, CDR1 is MNHNY, CDR2 SVGAGI (reference sequence). The CDR3 is made up of 15 amino acids.

This chain uses TRBV5-1 with TRBJ2-1; D tentatively fits TRBD1 or TRBD2 (5 bases each). Per germline, CDR1 SGHRS and CDR2 YFSETQ. The CDR3 is 13 amino acids. The ends were cut back, 0 bases at V and 8 bases at J, with 9 bases in the middle. CDR3 in DNA: TGCGCCAGCAGCTTGGGAGGGGTAGATGAGCAGTTCTTC. Protein: CASSLGGVDEQFF.

The chain uses TRBV29-1 and TRBJ1-4; D uncertain. The CDR3 covers 11 residues. Trimming took 4 bases from V and 8 from J, leaving 8 bases between them. Germline values: CDR1 SQVTM, CDR2 ANQGSEA. CDR3: CSVGKGEKLFF. The DNA of the CDR3 is TGCAGCGTTGGTAAAGGGGAAAAACTGTTTTTT.

This chain uses TRBV7-2 with TRBJ1-1; D possibly corresponds to TRBD1 (5 bases). Germline CDR1 is SGHTA and CDR2 is FQGNSA. CDR3 size: 13 residues. V was shortened by 1 base and J by 11 bases, with 14 bases between the two germline ends. CDR3 in amino acids: CASSLDPRGDAFF. DNA of the CDR3: TGTGCCAGCAGCTTAGACCCTCGGGGGGACGCTTTCTTT.

As concerns this clone: This likely reflects a read error, since a far larger clone is one base away. The CDR3 sequence is CASSDGTHEQFF. For the CDR3, the DNA is TGCGCCAGCAGCGACGGGACCCACGAGCAGTTCTTC. This chain joins TRBV4-1 and TRBJ2-7, with D perhaps matching TRBD1 or TRBD2 (5 bases each). The DNA matches TRBJ2-1 better at its end, which makes the J call doubtful. CDR1 is MGHRA and CDR2 is YSYEKL in the germline V gene. The CDR3 extends over 12 amino acids.

The chain uses TRBV4-1 and TRBJ2-7; possibly TRBD2 for D (6 bases). The V gene lost 4 bases and the J gene lost 3 bases, with 16 bases spanning the gap. The CDR3 has 15 residues. Looked up from germline, CDR1 is MGHRA and CDR2 is YSYEKL. CDR3 loop: CASSPRGLMSYEQYF. The CDR3 DNA sequence: TGCGCCAGCAGCCCCCGGGGGTTGATGAGCTACGAGCAGTACTTC.

The J gene is TRBJ2-2, the V gene TRBV7-9, with D maybe TRBD2 (5 bases). Germline V gene sequence: CDR1 SEHNR, CDR2 FQNEAQ (reference sequence). The CDR3 has 17 residues. The ends were cut back, 2 bases at V and 3 bases at J, with 16 bases in the middle. This CDR3 reads CASSLILGDYDTGELFF. In nucleotides, the CDR3 is TGTGCCAGCAGCTTAATCCTGGGCGACTACGACACCGGGGAGCTGTTTTTT.

In the case of this clone: At one end, the junction sequence differs from germline, possibly due to a read error. The chain links TRBV4-3 to TRBJ2-1; D may be TRBD1 or TRBD2 (7 bases each). Germline CDR1 reads LGHNA; CDR2 reads YSLEER. The CDR3 is made up of 16 amino acids. CDR3: CANSQDRGDSFNEQFF. As DNA, the CDR3 is TGCGCCAACAGCCAAGATCGGGGGGACAGTTTCAATGAGCAGTTCTTC.